This T cell receptor (beta chain) originates from a study of blood T cell repertoires in COVID-19. Profiled with immunoSEQ multiplex PCR; TCRdb holds only in-frame clones, not every one. This sample has just over 50,000 clones; about 90% occur once, and the top ten carry approximately 15%. This CDR3 contains 13 residues. Trimming stripped 6 bases from V and 5 bases from J, with 14 bases between. Germline lookup yields CDR1 SGHKS and CDR2 YYEKEE (reference sequence). The chain uses TRBV5-5 and TRBJ1-2; tentative D call: TRBD1 (5 bases). The receptor was isolated from a human donor with active COVID-19. The donor label of this sample is uncertain. The sample consisted of peripheral blood. CDR3 region: CASTPGGYYGYTF. The CDR3 region has the DNA TGTGCCAGCACGCCCGGGGGTTATTATGGCTACACCTTC. Full variable domain (missing parts from reference TRBV5-5 and TRBJ1-2): DAGVTQSPTHLIKTRGQQVTLRCSPISGHKSVSWYQQVLGQGPQFIFQYYEKEERGRGNFPDRFSARQFPNYSSELNVNALLLGDSALYLCASTPGGYYGYTFGSGTRLTVV.